One and the same sample provided the 9 T cell receptor beta chains below, sequenced in a study of beta chain features in type 1 diabetes. Notes on the study in general: Moderate yet significant TCRB CDR3 shortening was seen in Type 1 diabetes patients in all four CD4+ subsets.

The study reverse transcribed the entire isolated RNA, so it sequenced expressed TCRB transcripts. Clones were read by immunoSEQ multiplex PCR, and TCRdb kept only the in-frame ones, dropping some. The sample carries some 660,000 clones, about 14% recorded once. These receptors have no identified antigens. Input material: naive CD4+ T cells from blood. Source of these receptors: a man aged 18 to 35 with type 1 diabetes.

This chain links TRBV2 with TRBJ2-1, with 12 bases aligning to TRBD2. Germline lookup yields CDR1 SNHLY and CDR2 FYNNEI. J lost 0 bases, V lost 6 bases, and 0 bases had no gene match. The CDR3 sequence is 15 residues long. The CDR3 is CASRGLAGSYNEQFF. As DNA, the CDR3 is TGTGCCAGCAGGGGACTAGCGGGCTCCTACAATGAGCAGTTCTTC.

There are a few counts of this clone. The V call is TRBV5-1, the J call TRBJ2-3, with TRBD2 matching over 13 bases. V shed 3 bases, J shed 9 bases, and the junction held 7 bases outside the gene matches. The germline V gene has CDR1 SGHRS and CDR2 YFSETQ. This CDR3 region has 15 residues. CDR3 in DNA: TGCGCCAGCAGCTCTCGGACTAGCGGGAGCCCGACGCAGTATTTT. Its translation: CASSSRTSGSPTQYF. The variable domain in full, with the rest retrieved from reference TRBV5-1 and TRBJ2-3, is KAGVTQTPRYLIKTRGQQVTLSCSPISGHRSVSWYQQTPGQGLQFLFEYFSETQRNKGNFPGRFSGRQFSNSRSEMNVSTLELGDSALYLCASSSRTSGSPTQYFGPGTRLTVL.

This clone was counted once. This sequence joins TRBV28 and TRBJ1-5, with a tentative D call TRBD1 (6 bases). CDR1 MDHEN and CDR2 SYDVKM come from the germline V gene. The CDR3 length is 15 residues. V lost 8 bases and J lost 7, with 21 bases in between. CDR3 DNA sequence: TGTGCCAGCGACGGGGCAGGGGCATTGGGACAGCCCCAGCATTTT. Residues: CASDGAGALGQPQHF. The full variable domain, with the rest looked up from reference TRBV28 and TRBJ1-5, is DVKVTQSSRYLVKRTGEKVFLECVQDMDHENMFWYRQDPGLGLRLIYFSYDVKMKEKGDIPEGYSVSREKKERFSLILESASTNQTSMYLCASDGAGALGQPQHFGDGTRLSIL.

The V gene is TRBV7-9, the J gene TRBJ2-3; perhaps TRBD2 as D (7 bases). Trimming shortened V by 7 bases and J by 6 bases, and 17 bases separated the two germline ends. From germline, CDR1 is SEHNR and CDR2 FQNEAQ (reference sequence). CDR3 length: 14 residues. The CDR3 nucleotides read TGTGCCAGCACTCCGGGGGGCGGGCTGGATACGCAGTATTTT. Translated, it gives CASTPGGGLDTQYF.

V and J are TRBV9 and TRBJ2-1; 11 bases agree with TRBD2. V was clipped by 8 bases and J by 8 bases; unmatched bases: 9. Germline V gene lookup returns CDR1 SGDLS and CDR2 YYNGEE. The CDR3 length is 14 residues. The CDR3 sequence: CARKLAGGPYEQFF. Written as DNA, the CDR3 is TGTGCCAGGAAATTAGCGGGAGGGCCGTATGAGCAGTTCTTC.

This clone was seen a handful of times. The chain uses TRBV7-2 and TRBJ2-1, with TRBD2 as a possible D gene (6 bases). Trimming removed 1 base from V and 12 bases from J, with 13 bases in between. CDR1 SGHTA and CDR2 FQGNSA come from the germline V gene. The CDR3 totals 13 residues. The CDR3 nucleotides are TGTGCCAGCAGCTTAGAGGGGAGGCCCGGGCAGTTCTTC. This encodes CASSLEGRPGQFF. The full variable domain, in which reference TRBV7-2 and TRBJ2-1 provide the parts outside the CDR3, is GAGVSQSPSNKVTEKGKDVELRCDPISGHTALYWYRQSLGQGLEFLIYFQGNSAPDKSGLPSDRFSAERTGGSVSTLTIQRTQQEDSAVYLCASSLEGRPGQFFGPGTRLTVL.

This clone appeared a few times. The chain combines TRBV5-1 with TRBJ2-5, with 7 positions matching TRBD1. The germline CDR1 and CDR2 sequences are SGHRS and YFSETQ. The CDR3 loop spans 15 amino acids. Trimming at V came to 4 bases and at J to 5 bases, leaving 11 bases not matched to a gene. The CDR3 reads CASSRKGDREETQYF. Written as DNA, the CDR3 is TGCGCCAGCAGCCGGAAGGGGGACAGAGAGGAGACCCAGTACTTC.

This clone came up a few times. The V call is TRBV7-2, the J call TRBJ2-7; D ambiguous. The germline V gene encodes CDR1 SGHTA and CDR2 FQGNSA. V was clipped by 0 bases and J by 0 bases, with 6 bases between them. This CDR3 has 14 residues. This CDR3 is CASSLARSSYEQYF. CDR3 sequence (DNA): TGTGCCAGCAGCTTAGCCAGGAGCTCCTACGAGCAGTACTTC.

The genes are TRBV6-1 and TRBJ1-2; 7 positions agree with TRBD1. Germline V gene sequence: CDR1 MNHNS, CDR2 SASEGT. Trimming took 3 bases from V and 4 from J; bases not matched to a gene: 5. The CDR3 totals 14 residues. The CDR3 region is CASSDTGVGYGYTF. CDR3 nucleotide sequence: TGTGCCAGCAGTGACACAGGGGTTGGCTATGGCTACACCTTC.